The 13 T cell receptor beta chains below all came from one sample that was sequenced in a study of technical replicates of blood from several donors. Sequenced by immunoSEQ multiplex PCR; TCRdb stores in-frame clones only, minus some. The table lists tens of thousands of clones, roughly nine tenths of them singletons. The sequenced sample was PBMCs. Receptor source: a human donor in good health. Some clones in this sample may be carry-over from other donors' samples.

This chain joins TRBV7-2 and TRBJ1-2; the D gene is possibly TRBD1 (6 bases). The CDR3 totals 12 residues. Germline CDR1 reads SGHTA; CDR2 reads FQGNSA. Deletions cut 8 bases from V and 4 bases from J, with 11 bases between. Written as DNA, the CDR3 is TGTGCCAGCTCGACAGGCACCTATGGCTACACCTTC. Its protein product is CASSTGTYGYTF.

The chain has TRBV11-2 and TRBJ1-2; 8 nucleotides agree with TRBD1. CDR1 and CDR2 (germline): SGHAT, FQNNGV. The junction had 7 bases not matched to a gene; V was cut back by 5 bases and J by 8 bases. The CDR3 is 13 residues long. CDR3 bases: TGTGCCAGCAGCCCCCAGGACAGGGAGGGCTACACCTTC. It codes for CASSPQDREGYTF.

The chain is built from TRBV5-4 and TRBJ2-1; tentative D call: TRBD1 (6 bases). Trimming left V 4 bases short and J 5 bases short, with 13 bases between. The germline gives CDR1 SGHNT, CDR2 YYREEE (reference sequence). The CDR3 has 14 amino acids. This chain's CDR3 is CASSNPTGNNEQFF. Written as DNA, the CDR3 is TGTGCCAGCAGCAACCCGACAGGAAACAATGAGCAGTTCTTC.

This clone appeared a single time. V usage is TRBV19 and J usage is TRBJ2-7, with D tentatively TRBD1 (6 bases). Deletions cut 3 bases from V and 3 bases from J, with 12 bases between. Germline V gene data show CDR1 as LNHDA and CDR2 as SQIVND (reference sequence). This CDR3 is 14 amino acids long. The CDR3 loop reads CASSMFGGNYEQYF. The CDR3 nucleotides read TGTGCCAGTAGTATGTTTGGGGGCAACTACGAGCAGTACTTC. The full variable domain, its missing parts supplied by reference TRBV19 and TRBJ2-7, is DGGITQSPKYLFRKEGQNVTLSCEQNLNHDAMYWYRQDPGQGLRLIYYSQIVNDFQKGDIAEGYSVSREKKESFPLTVTSAQKNPTAFYLCASSMFGGNYEQYFGPGTRLTVT.

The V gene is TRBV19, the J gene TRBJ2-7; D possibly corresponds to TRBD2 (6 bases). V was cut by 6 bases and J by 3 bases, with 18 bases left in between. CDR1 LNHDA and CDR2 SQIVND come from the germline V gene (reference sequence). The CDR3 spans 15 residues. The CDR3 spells CASSRAGGTRYEQYF. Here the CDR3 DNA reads TGTGCCAGTAGCCGGGCCGGAGGGACCCGCTACGAGCAGTACTTC.

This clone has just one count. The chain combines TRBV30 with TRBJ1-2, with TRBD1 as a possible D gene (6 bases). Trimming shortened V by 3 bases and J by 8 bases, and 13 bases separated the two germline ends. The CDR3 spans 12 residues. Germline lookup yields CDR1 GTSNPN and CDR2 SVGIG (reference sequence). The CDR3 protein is CAWRIQGSGYTF. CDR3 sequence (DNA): TGTGCCTGGAGGATACAGGGATCCGGCTACACCTTC.

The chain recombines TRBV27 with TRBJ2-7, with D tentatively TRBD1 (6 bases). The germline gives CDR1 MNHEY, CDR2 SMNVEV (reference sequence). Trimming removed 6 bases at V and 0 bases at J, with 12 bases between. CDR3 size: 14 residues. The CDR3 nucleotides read TGTGCCAGCAGCCGAAACAGGGACTCCTACGAGCAGTACTTC. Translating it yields CASSRNRDSYEQYF.

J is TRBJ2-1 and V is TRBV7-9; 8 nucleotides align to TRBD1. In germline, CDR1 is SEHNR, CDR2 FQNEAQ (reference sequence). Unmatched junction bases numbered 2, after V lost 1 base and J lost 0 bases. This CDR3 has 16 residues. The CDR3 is CASSLVQGASYNEQFF. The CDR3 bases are TGTGCCAGCAGCTTAGTGCAGGGGGCCTCCTACAATGAGCAGTTCTTC.

CDR3 in DNA: TGTGCCAGCCTTTACGGAGCGTCGGCCTTGGATGAGCAGTTCTTC. This codes for CASLYGASALDEQFF. This sequence joins TRBV7-9 and TRBJ2-1; D call uncertain. The CDR3 consists of 15 residues. In germline, CDR1 is SEHNR, CDR2 FQNEAQ (reference sequence). Trimming took off 8 bases at V and 8 bases at J, with 22 bases between the two ends.

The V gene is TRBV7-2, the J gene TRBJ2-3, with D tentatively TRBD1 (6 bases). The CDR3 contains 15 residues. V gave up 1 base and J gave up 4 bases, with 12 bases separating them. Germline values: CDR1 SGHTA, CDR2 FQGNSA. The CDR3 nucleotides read TGTGCCAGCAGCTTAGAAGGGGGTTGGTCAGATACGCAGTATTTT. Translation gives CASSLEGGWSDTQYF.

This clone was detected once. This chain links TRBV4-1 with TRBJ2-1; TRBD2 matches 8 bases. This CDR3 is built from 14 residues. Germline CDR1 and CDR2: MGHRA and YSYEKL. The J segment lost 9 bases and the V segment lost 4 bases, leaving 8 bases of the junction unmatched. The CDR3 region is CASSPGLEAGEQFF. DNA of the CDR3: TGCGCCAGCAGCCCGGGACTAGAAGCCGGTGAGCAGTTCTTC.

Written as DNA, the CDR3 is TGCGCCAGCAGCCAGAAAGAGACCCAGTACTTC. Translating gives CASSQKETQYF. This sequence joins TRBV5-1 and TRBJ2-5; D remains unclear. The germline CDR1 and CDR2 sequences are SGHRS and YFSETQ. This CDR3 region has 11 residues. V was trimmed by 4 bases and J by 3 bases, leaving 4 bases between them. Supplemented by reference TRBV5-1 and TRBJ2-5, the full variable domain reads KAGVTQTPRYLIKTRGQQVTLSCSPISGHRSVSWYQQTPGQGLQFLFEYFSETQRNKGNFPGRFSGRQFSNSRSEMNVSTLELGDSALYLCASSQKETQYFGPGTRLLVL.

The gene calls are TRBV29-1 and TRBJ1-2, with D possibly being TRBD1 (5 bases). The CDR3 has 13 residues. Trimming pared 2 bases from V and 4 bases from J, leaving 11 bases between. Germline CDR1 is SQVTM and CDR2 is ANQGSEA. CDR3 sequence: CSVEPPGIYGYTF. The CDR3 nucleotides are TGCAGCGTTGAACCCCCAGGGATCTATGGCTACACCTTC. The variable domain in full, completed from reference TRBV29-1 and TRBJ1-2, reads SAVISQKPSRDICQRGTSLTIQCQVDSQVTMMFWYRQQPGQSLTLIATANQGSEATYESGFVIDKFPISRPNLTFSTLTVSNMSPEDSSIYLCSVEPPGIYGYTFGSGTRLTVV.